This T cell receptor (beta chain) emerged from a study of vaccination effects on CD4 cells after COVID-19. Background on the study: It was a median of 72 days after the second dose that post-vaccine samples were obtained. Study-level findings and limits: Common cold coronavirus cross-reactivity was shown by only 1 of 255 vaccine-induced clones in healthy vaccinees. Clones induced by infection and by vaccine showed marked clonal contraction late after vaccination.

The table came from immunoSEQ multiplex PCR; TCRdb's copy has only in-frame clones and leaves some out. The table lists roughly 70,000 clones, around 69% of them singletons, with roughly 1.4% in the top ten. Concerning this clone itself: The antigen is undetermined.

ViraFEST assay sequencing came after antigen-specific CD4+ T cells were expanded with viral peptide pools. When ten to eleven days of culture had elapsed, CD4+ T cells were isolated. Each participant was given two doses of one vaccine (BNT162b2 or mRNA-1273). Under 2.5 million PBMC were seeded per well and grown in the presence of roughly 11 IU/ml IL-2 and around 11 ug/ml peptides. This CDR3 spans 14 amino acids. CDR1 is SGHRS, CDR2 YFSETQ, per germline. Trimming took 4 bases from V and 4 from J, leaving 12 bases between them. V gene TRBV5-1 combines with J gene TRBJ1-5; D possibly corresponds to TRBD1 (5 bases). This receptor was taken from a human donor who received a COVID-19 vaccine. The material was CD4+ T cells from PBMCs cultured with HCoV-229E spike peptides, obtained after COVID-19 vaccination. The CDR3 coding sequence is TGCGCCAGCAGCCCCGGGGACCTTAATCAGCCCCAGCATTTT. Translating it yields CASSPGDLNQPQHF.